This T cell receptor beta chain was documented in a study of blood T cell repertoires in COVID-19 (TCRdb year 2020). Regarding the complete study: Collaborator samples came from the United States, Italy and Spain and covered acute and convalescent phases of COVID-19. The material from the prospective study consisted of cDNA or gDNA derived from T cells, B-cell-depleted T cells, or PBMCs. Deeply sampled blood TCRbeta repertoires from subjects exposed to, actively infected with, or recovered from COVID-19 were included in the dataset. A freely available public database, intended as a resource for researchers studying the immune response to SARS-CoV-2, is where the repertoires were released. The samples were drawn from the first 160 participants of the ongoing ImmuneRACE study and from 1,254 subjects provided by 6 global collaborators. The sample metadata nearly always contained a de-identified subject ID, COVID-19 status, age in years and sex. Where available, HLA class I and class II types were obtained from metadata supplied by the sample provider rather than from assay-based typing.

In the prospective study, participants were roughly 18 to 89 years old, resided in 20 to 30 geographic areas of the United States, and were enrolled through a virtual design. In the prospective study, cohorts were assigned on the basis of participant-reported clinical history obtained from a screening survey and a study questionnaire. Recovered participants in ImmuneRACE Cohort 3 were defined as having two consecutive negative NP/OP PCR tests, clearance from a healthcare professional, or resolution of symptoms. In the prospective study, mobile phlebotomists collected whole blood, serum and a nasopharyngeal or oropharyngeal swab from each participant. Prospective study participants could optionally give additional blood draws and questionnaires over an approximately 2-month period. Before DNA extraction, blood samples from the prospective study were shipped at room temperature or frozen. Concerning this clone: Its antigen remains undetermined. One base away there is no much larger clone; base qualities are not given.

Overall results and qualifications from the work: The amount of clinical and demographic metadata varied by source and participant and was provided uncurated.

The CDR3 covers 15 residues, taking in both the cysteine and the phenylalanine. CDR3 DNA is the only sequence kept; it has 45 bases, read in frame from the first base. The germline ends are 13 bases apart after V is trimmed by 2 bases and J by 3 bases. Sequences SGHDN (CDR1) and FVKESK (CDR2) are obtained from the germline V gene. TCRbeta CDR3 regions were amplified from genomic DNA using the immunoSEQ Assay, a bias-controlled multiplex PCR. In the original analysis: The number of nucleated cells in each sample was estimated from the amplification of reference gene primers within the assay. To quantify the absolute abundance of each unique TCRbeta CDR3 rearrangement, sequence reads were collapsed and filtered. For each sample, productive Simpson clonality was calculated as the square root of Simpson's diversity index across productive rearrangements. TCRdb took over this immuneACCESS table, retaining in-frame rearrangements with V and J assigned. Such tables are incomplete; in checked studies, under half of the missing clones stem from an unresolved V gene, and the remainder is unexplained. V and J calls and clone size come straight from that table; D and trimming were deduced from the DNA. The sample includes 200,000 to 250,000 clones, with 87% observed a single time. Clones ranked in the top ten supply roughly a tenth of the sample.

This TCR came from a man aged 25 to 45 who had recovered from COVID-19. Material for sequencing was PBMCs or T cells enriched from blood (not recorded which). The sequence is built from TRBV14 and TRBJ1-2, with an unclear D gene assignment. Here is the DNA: TGTGCCAGCAGCCAAATCCCCTTAGTGGACTATGGCTACACCTTC. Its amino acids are CASSQIPLVDYGYTF.